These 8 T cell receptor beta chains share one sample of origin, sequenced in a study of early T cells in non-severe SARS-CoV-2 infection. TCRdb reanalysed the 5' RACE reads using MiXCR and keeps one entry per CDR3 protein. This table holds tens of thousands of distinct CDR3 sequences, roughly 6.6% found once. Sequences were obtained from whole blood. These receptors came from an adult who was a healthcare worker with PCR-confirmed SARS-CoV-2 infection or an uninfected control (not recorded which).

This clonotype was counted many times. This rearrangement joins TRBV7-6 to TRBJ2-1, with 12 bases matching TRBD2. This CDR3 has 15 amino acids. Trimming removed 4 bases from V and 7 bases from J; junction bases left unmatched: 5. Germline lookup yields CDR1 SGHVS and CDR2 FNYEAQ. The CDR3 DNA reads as TGTGCCAGCAGCTCCAGACTAGCGGGAGCAAATGAGCAGTTCTTC. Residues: CASSSRLAGANEQFF. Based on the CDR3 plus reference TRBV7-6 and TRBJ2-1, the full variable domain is GAGVSQSPRYKVTKRGQDVALRCDPISGHVSLYWYRQALGQGPEFLTYFNYEAQQDKSGLPNDRFSAERPEGSISTLTIQRTEQRDSAMYRCASSSRLAGANEQFFGPGTRLTVL.

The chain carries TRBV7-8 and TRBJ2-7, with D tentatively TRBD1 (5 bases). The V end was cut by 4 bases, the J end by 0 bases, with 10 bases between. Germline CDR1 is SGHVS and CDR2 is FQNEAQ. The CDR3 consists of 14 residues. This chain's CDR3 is CASSSDMVSYEQYF. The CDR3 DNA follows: TGTGCCAGCAGCTCGGACATGGTCTCCTACGAGCAGTACTTC.

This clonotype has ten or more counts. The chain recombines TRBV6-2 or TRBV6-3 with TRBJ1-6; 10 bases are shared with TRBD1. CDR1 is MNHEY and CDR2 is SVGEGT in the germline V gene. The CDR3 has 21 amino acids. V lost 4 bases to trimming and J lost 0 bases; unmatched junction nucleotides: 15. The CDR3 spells CASSWPSGTGALRSYNSPLHF. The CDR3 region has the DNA TGTGCCAGCAGTTGGCCTTCCGGGACAGGGGCCCTCCGCTCCTATAATTCACCCCTCCACTTT.

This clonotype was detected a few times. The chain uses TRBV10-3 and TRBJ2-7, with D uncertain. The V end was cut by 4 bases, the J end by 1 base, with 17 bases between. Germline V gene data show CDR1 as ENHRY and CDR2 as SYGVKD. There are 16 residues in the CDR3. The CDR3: CAISVPPWSPSYEQYF. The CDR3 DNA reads TGTGCCATCAGTGTACCCCCGTGGAGTCCTTCCTACGAGCAGTACTTC.

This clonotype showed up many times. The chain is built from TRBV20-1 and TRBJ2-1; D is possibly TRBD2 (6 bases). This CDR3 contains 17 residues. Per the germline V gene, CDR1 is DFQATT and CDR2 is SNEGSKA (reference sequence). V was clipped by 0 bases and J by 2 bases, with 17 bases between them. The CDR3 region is CSARERSLATAYNEQFF. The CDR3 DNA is TGCAGTGCTAGAGAACGGAGCCTAGCGACCGCCTACAATGAGCAGTTCTTC.

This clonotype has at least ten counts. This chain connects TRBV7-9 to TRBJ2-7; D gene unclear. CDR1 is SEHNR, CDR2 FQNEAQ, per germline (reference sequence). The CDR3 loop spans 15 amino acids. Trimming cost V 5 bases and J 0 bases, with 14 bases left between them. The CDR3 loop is CASSPWSAFSYEQYF. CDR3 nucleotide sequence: TGTGCCAGCAGCCCCTGGTCAGCGTTCTCCTACGAGCAGTACTTC.

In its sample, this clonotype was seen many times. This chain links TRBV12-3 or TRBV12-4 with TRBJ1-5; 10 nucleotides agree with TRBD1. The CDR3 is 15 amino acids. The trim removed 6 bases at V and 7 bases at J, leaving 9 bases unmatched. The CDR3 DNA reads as TGTGCCAGCAGATACGACAGGGGGCTAGGCCAGCCCCAGCATTTT. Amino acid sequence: CASRYDRGLGQPQHF.

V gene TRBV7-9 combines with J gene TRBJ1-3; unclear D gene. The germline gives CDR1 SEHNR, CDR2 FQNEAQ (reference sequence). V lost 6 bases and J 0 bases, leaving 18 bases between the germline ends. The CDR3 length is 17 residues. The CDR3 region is CASSPPGLQSSGNTIYF. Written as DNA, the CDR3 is TGTGCCAGCAGTCCCCCTGGGTTGCAGAGCTCTGGAAACACCATATATTTT. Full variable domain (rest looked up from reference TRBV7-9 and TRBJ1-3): DTGVSQNPRHKITKRGQNVTFRCDPISEHNRLYWYRQTLGQGPEFLTYFQNEAQLEKSRLLSDRFSAERPKGSFSTLEIQRTEQGDSAMYLCASSPPGLQSSGNTIYFGEGSWLTVV.